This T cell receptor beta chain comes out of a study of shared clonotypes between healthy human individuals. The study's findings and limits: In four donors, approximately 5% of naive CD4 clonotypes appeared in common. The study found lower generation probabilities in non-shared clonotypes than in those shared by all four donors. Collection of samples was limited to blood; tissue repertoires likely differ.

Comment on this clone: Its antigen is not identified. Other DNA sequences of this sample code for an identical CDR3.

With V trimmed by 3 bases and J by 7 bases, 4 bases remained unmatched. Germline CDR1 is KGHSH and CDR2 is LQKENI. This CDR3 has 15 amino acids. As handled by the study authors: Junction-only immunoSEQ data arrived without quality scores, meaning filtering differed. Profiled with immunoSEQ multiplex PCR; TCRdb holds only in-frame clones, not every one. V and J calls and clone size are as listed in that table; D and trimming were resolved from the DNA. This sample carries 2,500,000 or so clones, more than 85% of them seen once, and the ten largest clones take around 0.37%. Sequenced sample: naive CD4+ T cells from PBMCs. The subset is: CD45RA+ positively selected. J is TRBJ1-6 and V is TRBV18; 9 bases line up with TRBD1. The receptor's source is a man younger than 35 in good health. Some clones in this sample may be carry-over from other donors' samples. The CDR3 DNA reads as TGTGCCAGCTCACCCCCGGGACAGGGCAATTCACCCCTCCACTTT. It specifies CASSPPGQGNSPLHF.